One T cell receptor beta chain is described in this entry. It has no known antigen specificity. Per-base qualities were not stored, and no clone one base away is much larger. Measured from the cysteine to the phenylalanine, the CDR3 is 19 residues long. Only CDR3 DNA remains: 57 bases, in frame from the first base. Germline trimming: 2 bases from V, 4 bases from J; junction bases outside gene matches: 19. This record comes from a study of blood T cells in healthy people across ages (dated by TCRdb to the mid-2010s). For the study in its entirety: In model experiments, roughly one uniquely barcoded TCR beta cDNA molecule per two T cells was captured by template switching. Using deep sequencing normalized with unique cDNA molecular identifiers, the study measured how TCR beta repertoire diversity changes with age. The donors were divided into four age groups: young (average approximately 17 years), middle-aged (approximately 42), aged (under 70) and long-lived (more than 75). To avoid experimental bias, donors of different ages were distributed randomly across sequencing lanes. Using the same blood draw, the study looked at two additional independent replicas of 1 million unique cDNA reads for two donors, one aged 18 to 30 and the other aged 80 or older.

The roughly 39 donors, aged about 6 to 100 years, were systemically healthy Caucasian individuals from Russia. About 9.1 milliliters of peripheral blood were collected from each donor into EDTA-treated Vacutainer tubes. Ficoll-Paque density-gradient centrifugation was used to isolate PBMCs, with at least 6.5 million per sample. Total RNA, at least 5 micrograms per sample, was extracted from PBMCs with Trizol reagent. For every donor, an aliquot of PBMCs went through flow cytometry to measure the percentages of naive CD45RAhigh/CD27high T cells. The paper as a whole reports these results and caveats: Because the CMV infection status of the donors was unknown, age-related changes in expanded clonotypes may potentially have been confounded. Total diversity estimates from one million sequenced T cells were considered lower bounds and underestimates. A strong correlation was found between observed TCR beta diversity and the percentage of naive T cells measured by flow cytometry. Compared with the aged group, more naive CD4+ T cells, fewer expanded clones and increased TCR diversity were shown by the long-lived group, suggesting age selection. Because profiling used bulk unsorted PBMCs, naive and antigen-experienced compartments could not be compared conclusively. Observed TCR beta diversity per million T cells fell roughly linearly with age, and a significant reduction was already apparent by age roughly 41.

Preparation of the library involved 5' RACE. TCRdb names Illumina HiSeq 2500 as the instrument used. The second PCR ran for about 6 to 12 cycles and used a J-beta primer mix along with a sample-barcoded 5' primer. A unique molecular identifier was introduced onto each TCR beta cDNA molecule by a template-switch 5' adaptor carrying 12 random nucleotides. At least 2.5 million CDR3-containing paired-end reads were obtained from each sample. First-strand cDNA synthesis was performed from all RNA using the Mint cDNA synthesis kit, with priming by a TRBC-specific oligonucleotide. Following uracil-DNA glycosylase treatment, all cDNA underwent a first 18-cycle PCR with the universal primers M1SS and BC2_uni_R. As for the original processing: Normalization of each sample was performed by random selection of 1 million high-quality reads, each carrying a distinct molecular identifier. Reads with shared molecular identifiers were discarded instead of being binned into consensus sequences. MiTCR, set to a Q25 quality threshold and the strictest error-elimination algorithm, was used for CDR3 identification, clonotype clustering and error correction. A nonparametric unseen species model with Euler transformation was used to estimate lower-bound total TCR beta diversity. TCRdb passed the public sequencing reads through fastp at Q25 and MiXCR, retaining productive beta sequences. CDR3 protein duplicates are merged, each entry listing the most common genes and DNA. TCRdb, not the original authors, processed these V and J calls. This sample is represented by about 1.8 million distinct CDR3 sequences; around half of them were singletons. In total, the top ten clones hold around 2.1% of the sample.

The chain was built from TRBV23-1 and TRBJ1-2; 7 bases in between match TRBD1. TRBV23-1 is known as an ORF, though its function is uncertain. The sample was blood. The TCR sequence derives from a woman aged 40 to 49 in good health. The CDR3 reads as follows: CASSQTGVVTGNTVYGYTF. The nucleotide sequence reads TGCGCCAGCAGTCAAACGGGCGTGGTGACAGGGAACACAGTCTATGGCTACACCTTC.